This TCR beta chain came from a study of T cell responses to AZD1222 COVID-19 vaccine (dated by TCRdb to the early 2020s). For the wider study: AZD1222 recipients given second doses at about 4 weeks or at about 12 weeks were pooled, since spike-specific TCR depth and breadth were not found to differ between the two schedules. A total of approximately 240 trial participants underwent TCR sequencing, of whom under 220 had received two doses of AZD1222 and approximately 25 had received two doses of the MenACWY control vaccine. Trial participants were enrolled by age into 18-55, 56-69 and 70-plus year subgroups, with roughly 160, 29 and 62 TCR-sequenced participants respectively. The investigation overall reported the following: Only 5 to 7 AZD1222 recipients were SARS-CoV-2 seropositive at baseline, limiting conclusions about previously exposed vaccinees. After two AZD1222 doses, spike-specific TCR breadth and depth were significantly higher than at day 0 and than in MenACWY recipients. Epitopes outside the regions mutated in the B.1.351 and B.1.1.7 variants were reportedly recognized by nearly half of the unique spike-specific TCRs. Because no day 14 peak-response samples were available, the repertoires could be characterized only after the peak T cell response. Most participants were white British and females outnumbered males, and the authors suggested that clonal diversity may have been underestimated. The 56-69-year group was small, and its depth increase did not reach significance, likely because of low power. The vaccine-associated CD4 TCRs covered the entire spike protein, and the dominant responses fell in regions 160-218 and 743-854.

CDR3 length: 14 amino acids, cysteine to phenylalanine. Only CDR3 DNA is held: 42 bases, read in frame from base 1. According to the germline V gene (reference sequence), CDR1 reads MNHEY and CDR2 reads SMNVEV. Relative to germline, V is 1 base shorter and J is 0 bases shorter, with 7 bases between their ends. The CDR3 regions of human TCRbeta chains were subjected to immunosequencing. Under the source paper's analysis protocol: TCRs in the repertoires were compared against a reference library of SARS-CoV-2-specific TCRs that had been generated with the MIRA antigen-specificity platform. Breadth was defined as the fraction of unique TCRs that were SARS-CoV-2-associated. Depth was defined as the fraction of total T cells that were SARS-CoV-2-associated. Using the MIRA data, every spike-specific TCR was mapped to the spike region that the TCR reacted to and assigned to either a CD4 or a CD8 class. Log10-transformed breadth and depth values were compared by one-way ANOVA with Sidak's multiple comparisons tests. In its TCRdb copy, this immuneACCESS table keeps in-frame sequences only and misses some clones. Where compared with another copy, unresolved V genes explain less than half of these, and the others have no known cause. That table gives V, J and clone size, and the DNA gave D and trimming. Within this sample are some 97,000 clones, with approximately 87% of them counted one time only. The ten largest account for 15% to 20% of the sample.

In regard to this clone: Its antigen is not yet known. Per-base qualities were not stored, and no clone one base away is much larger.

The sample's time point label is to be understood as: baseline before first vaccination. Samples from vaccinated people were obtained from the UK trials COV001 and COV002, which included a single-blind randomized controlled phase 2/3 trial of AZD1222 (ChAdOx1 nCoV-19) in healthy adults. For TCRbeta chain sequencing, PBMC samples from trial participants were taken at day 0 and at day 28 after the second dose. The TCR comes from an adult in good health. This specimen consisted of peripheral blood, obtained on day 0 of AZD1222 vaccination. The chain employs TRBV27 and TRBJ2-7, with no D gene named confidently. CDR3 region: CASSLYQSSYEQYF. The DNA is TGTGCCAGCAGTTTATACCAGAGCTCCTACGAGCAGTACTTC.